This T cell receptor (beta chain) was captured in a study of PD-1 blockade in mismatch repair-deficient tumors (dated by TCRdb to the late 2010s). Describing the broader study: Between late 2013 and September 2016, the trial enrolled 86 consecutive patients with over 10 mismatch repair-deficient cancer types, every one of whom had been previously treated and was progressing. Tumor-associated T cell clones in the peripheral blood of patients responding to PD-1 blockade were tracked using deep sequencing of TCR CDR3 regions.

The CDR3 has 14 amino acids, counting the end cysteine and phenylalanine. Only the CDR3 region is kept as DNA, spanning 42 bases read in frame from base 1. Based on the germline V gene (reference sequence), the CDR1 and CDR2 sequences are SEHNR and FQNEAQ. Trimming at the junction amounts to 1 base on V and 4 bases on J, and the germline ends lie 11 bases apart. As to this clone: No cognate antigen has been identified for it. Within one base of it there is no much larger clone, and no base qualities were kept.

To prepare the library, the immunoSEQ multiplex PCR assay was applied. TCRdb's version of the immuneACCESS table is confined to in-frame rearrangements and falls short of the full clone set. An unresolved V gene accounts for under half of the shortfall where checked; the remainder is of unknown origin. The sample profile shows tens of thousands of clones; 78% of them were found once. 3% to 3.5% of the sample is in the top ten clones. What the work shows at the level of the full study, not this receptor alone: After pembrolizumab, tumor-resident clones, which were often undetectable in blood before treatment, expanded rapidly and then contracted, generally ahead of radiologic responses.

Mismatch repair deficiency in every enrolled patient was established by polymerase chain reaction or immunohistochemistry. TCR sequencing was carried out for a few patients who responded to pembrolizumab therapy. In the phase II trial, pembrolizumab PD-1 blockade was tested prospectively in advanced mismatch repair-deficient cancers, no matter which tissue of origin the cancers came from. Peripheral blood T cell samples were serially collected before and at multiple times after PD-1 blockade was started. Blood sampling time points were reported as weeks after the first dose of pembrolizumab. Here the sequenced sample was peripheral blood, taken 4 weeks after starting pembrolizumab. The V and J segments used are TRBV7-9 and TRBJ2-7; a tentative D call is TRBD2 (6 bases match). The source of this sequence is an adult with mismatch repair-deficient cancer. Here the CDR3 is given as CASSLGGERYEQYF. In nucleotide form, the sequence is TGTGCCAGCAGCTTAGGGGGGGAGCGTTACGAGCAGTACTTC.